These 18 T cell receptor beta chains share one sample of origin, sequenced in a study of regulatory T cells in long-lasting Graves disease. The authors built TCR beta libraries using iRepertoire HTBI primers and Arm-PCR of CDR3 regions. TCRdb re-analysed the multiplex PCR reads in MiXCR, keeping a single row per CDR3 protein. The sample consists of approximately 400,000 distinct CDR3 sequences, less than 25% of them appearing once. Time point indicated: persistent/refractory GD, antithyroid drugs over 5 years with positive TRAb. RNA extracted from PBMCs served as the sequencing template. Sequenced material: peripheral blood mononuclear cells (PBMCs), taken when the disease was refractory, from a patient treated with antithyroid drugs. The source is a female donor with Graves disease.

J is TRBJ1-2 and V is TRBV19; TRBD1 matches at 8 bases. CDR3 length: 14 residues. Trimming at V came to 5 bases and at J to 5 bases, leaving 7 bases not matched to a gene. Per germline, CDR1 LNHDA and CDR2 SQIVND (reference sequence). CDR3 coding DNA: TGTGCCAGTAGTCTCGGGACAGGCGAGTATGGCTACACCTTC. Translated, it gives CASSLGTGEYGYTF.

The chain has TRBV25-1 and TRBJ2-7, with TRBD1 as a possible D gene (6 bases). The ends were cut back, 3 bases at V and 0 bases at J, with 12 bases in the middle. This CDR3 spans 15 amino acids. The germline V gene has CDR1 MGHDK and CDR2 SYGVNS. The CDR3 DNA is TGTGCCAGCAGTGATCGTAGGACAGACTCCTACGAGCAGTACTTC. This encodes CASSDRRTDSYEQYF.

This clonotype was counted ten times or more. CDR3 region: CASSLERANEKLFF. The CDR3 nucleotides are TGCGCCAGCAGCTTGGAAAGAGCTAATGAAAAACTGTTTTTT. The chain couples TRBV5-1 to TRBJ1-4; D gene uncertain. V was pared by 0 bases and J by 3 bases, with 6 bases between. CDR1 and CDR2 from the germline V gene are SGHRS and YFSETQ. This CDR3 has 14 residues.

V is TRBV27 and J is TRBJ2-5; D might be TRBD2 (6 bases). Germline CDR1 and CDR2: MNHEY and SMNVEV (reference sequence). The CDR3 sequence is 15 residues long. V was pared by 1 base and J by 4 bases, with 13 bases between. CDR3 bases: TGTGCCAGCAGTTTATGGGGGGAGTGGGGAGAGACCCAGTACTTC. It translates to CASSLWGEWGETQYF.

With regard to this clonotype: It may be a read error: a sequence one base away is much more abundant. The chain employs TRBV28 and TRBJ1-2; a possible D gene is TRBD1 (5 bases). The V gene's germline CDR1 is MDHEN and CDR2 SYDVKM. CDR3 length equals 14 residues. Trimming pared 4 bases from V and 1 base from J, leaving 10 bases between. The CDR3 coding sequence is TGTGCCAGCAGTTCACGGGGGAATAACTATGGCTACACCTTC. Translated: CASSSRGNNYGYTF.

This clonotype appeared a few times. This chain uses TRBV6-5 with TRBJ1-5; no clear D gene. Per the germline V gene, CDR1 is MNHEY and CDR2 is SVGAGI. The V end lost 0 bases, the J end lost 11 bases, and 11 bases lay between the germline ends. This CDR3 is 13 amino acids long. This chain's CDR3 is CASSYSTNTAQHF. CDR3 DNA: TGTGCCAGCAGTTACTCAACGAACACGGCCCAGCATTTT.

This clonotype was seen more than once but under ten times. The CDR3 protein is CSARDSNRVYEQYF. Written as DNA, the CDR3 is TGCAGTGCTAGAGATTCCAACAGGGTCTACGAGCAGTACTTC. V is TRBV20-1 and J is TRBJ2-7; D is possibly TRBD1 (6 bases). There are 14 residues in the CDR3. Trimming removed 0 bases at V and 3 bases at J, with 12 bases between. Germline V gene data show CDR1 as DFQATT and CDR2 as SNEGSKA (reference sequence).

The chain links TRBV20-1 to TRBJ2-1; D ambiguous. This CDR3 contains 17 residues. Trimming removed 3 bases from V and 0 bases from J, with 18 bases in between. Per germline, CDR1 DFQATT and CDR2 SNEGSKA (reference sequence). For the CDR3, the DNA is TGCAGTGCTAGTCCTCCCTCAGAAGCGTACTCCTACAATGAGCAGTTCTTC. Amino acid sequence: CSASPPSEAYSYNEQFF.

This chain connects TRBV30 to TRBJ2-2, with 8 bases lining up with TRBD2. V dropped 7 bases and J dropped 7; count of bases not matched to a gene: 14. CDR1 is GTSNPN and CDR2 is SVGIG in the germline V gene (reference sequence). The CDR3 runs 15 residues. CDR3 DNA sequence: TGTGCCTCCCCCCGGTATAGCGGGATTGACGGGGAGCTGTTTTTT. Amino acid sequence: CASPRYSGIDGELFF.

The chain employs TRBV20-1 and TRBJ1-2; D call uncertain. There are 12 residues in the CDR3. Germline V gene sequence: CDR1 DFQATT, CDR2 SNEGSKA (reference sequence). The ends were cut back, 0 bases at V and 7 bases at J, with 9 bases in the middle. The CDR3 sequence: CSARDEELGYTF. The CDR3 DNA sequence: TGCAGTGCTAGAGATGAGGAACTTGGCTACACCTTC.

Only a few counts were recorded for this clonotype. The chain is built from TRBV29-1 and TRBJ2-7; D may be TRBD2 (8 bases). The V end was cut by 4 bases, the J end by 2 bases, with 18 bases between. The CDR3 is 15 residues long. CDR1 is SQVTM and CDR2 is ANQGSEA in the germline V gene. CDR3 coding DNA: TGCAGCGTTGCCGGATTAGCGGGACAGACCTACGAGCAGTACTTC. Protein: CSVAGLAGQTYEQYF.

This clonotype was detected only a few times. The CDR3 here is CASSPGRTPGANVLTF. CDR3 coding DNA: TGTGCCAGCAGTCCGGGGAGAACCCCTGGGGCCAACGTCCTGACTTTC. V is TRBV12-3 or TRBV12-4 and J is TRBJ2-6, with D possibly matching TRBD2 (5 bases). V lost 5 bases and J lost 2, with 13 bases in between. The CDR3 length is 16 residues.

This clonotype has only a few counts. The CDR3 protein is CASSLFGNRIYEQYF. CDR3 DNA: TGCGCCAGCAGCTTATTCGGAAACCGAATCTACGAGCAGTACTTC. This chain links TRBV5-1 with TRBJ2-7; D uncertain. The CDR3 totals 15 residues. Per germline, CDR1 SGHRS and CDR2 YFSETQ. V was cut by 2 bases and J by 3 bases, with 15 bases left in between.

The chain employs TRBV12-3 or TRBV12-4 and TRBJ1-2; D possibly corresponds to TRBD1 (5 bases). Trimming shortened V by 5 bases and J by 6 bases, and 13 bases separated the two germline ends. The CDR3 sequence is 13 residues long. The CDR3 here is CASSPGRLHGYTF. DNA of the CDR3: TGTGCCAGCAGTCCGGGACGTTTACATGGCTACACCTTC.

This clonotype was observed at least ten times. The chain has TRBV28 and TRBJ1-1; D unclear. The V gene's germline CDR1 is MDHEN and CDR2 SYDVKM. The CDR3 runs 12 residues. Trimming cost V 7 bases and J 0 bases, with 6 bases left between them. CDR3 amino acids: CASKLMNTEAFF. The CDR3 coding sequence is TGTGCCAGCAAGCTCATGAACACTGAAGCTTTCTTT.

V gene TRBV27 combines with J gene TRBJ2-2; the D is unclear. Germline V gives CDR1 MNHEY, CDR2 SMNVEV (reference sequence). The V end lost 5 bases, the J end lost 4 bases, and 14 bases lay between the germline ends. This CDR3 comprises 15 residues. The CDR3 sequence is CASSPMLDRTGELFF. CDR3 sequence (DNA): TGTGCCAGCAGTCCGATGTTGGACCGCACCGGGGAGCTGTTTTTT.

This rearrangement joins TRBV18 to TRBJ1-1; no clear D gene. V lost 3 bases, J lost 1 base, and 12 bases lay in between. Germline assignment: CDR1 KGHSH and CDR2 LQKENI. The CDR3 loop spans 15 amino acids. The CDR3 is CASSPLFGGNTEAFF. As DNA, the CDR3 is TGTGCCAGCTCACCCCTATTCGGTGGGAACACTGAAGCTTTCTTT.

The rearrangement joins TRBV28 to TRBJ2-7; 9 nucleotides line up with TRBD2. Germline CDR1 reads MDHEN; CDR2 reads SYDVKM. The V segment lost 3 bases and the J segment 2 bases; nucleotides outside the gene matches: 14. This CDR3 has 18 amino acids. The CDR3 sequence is CASSFALAGTTPTYEQYF. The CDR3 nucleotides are TGTGCCAGCAGTTTTGCCCTAGCGGGAACTACTCCGACCTACGAGCAGTACTTC. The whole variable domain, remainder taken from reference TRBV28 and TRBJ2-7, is DVKVTQSSRYLVKRTGEKVFLECVQDMDHENMFWYRQDPGLGLRLIYFSYDVKMKEKGDIPEGYSVSREKKERFSLILESASTNQTSMYLCASSFALAGTTPTYEQYFGPGTRLTVT.